These T cell receptor beta chains were read from a single sample in a study of blood T cell repertoires in COVID-19. Data came from immunoSEQ multiplex PCR; TCRdb stores just in-frame clones and leaves some out. The sample has about 140,000 clones; 60% to 80% are singletons. Sequenced input: PBMCs or T cells enriched from blood (not recorded which). These TCRs come from a woman in her forties or fifties who had recovered from COVID-19. The CDR3 runs from the conserved cysteine through the conserved F or W. The D gene is left open where the match is weak. The size field is filled for only some rows; it gives once, few, many or a size class.

D gene	V gene	clone size	J gene	CDR3 protein	CDR3 DNA
TRBD1	TRBV10-3	.	TRBJ2-7	CASYPGQGLGEQYF	TGTGCCTCATATCCGGGACAGGGACTGGGCGAGCAGTACTTC
TRBD1	TRBV10-1	.	TRBJ2-5	CASSLDRGVGTQYF	TGCGCCAGCTCCTTGGACAGGGGGGTTGGGACCCAGTACTTC
.	TRBV4-1	.	TRBJ1-4	CASSRQTEKLFF	TGCGCCAGCAGCCGACAAACCGAAAAACTGTTTTTT
.	TRBV29-1	.	TRBJ2-2	CSVDGGNTGELFF	TGCAGCGTTGATGGGGGCAACACCGGGGAGCTGTTTTTT
TRBD1	TRBV5-5	.	TRBJ1-1	CASSPGTGFGGTEAFF	TGTGCCAGCAGTCCCGGGACAGGGTTCGGTGGCACTGAAGCTTTCTTT
.	TRBV28	.	TRBJ2-1	CASSLGGGSSYNEQFF	TGTGCCAGCAGTTTAGGTGGGGGGAGCTCCTACAATGAGCAGTTCTTC
TRBD2	TRBV13	once	TRBJ2-7	CASSLGGGRSSYEQYF	TGTGCCAGCAGCTTAGGTGGCGGGAGGAGCTCCTACGAGCAGTACTTC
.	TRBV6-1	.	TRBJ1-6	CASSEAGGISYNSPLHF	TGTGCCAGCAGTGAAGCGGGGGGGATCTCCTATAATTCACCCCTCCACTTT
.	TRBV30	few	TRBJ1-4	CAWSFGVPTNEKLFF	TGTGCCTGGAGCTTCGGGGTTCCAACTAATGAAAAACTGTTTTTT
.	TRBV2	.	TRBJ2-7	CASRTGQPGSYEQYF	TGTGCCAGCAGAACCGGACAGCCAGGCTCCTACGAGCAGTACTTC
TRBD2	TRBV6-5	few	TRBJ2-7	CASSYTNRLAGYEQYF	TGTGCCAGCAGTTACACAAACCGCCTAGCGGGCTACGAGCAGTACTTC
TRBD2	TRBV3-1/TRBV3-2	once	TRBJ2-4	CASSQDRLAGAIQYF	TGTGCCAGCAGCCAAGATCGTCTAGCGGGGGCCATTCAGTACTTC
.	TRBV7-8	.	TRBJ1-2	CASSLLGGQEVNYGYTF	TGTGCCAGCAGCTTATTAGGCGGCCAGGAGGTTAACTATGGCTACACCTTC
.	TRBV28	few	TRBJ1-5	CASLGRGRGNQPQHF	TGTGCCAGCCTCGGGAGGGGCAGGGGCAATCAGCCCCAGCATTTT
.	TRBV27	.	TRBJ1-6	CASRTGAYNSPLHF	TGTGCCAGCAGGACGGGGGCCTATAATTCACCCCTCCACTTT
TRBD1	TRBV9	few	TRBJ2-2	CASSAKGAGTGELFF	TGTGCCAGCAGCGCAAAGGGGGCGGGCACCGGGGAGCTGTTTTTT
TRBD2	TRBV5-1	.	TRBJ2-1	CASSLALAGGNYNEQFF	TGCGCCAGCAGCTTGGCCCTAGCGGGGGGGAACTACAATGAGCAGTTCTTC
.	TRBV19	once	TRBJ2-1	CASRKEGGDNEQFF	TGTGCCAGTAGGAAGGAGGGGGGGGACAATGAGCAGTTCTTC
.	TRBV19	.	TRBJ1-2	CGAGLQGGYTF	TGTGGAGCCGGCCTTCAGGGTGGCTACACCTTC
TRBD1	TRBV7-6	.	TRBJ1-1	CASSPGGSFTEAFF	TGTGCCAGCAGCCCAGGGGGGTCATTCACTGAAGCTTTCTTT
.	TRBV30	few	TRBJ1-1	CACYSNTEAFF	TGTGCCTGCTACTCGAACACTGAAGCTTTCTTT
.	TRBV5-1	once	TRBJ1-2	CASSLEAVRANYGYTF	TGCGCCAGCAGCTTGGAAGCGGTTAGAGCTAACTATGGCTACACCTTC
TRBD1	TRBV28	once	TRBJ1-3	CASSSQGPPNTIYF	TGTGCCAGCAGTTCACAGGGGCCGCCAAACACCATATATTTT
TRBD2	TRBV5-5	.	TRBJ2-2	CASSPGTTTGELFF	TGTGCCAGCAGCCCCGGGACTACCACCGGGGAGCTGTTTTTT
TRBD2	TRBV7-3	many	TRBJ2-2	CASSPPDSGRYTGELFF	TGTGCCAGCAGCCCCCCCGACAGCGGGAGGTACACCGGGGAGCTGTTTTTT
TRBD1	TRBV9	.	TRBJ1-5	CASSRQGAGNQPQHF	TGTGCCAGCAGCCGACAGGGGGCGGGTAATCAGCCCCAGCATTTT
TRBD2	TRBV10-2	.	TRBJ2-1	CASSEAAGGNEQFF	TGCGCCAGCAGTGAAGCAGCGGGGGGGAATGAGCAGTTCTTC
.	TRBV11-3	.	TRBJ2-2	CASTSLEGFSGPANTGELFF	TGTGCCAGCACCTCATTAGAGGGCTTTAGCGGACCCGCGAACACCGGGGAGCTGTTTTTT
.	TRBV12-3/TRBV12-4	.	TRBJ2-5	CASGGLQETQYF	TGTGCCAGCGGGGGACTCCAAGAGACCCAGTACTTC
.	TRBV19	.	TRBJ2-3	CASSMTWQYTDTQYF	TGTGCCAGTAGTATGACTTGGCAGTACACAGATACGCAGTATTTT
TRBD1	TRBV5-1	once	TRBJ1-2	CASSLRPQGAKANYGYTF	TGCGCCAGCAGCCTCCGCCCCCAGGGGGCAAAAGCTAACTATGGCTACACCTTC
.	TRBV2	.	TRBJ2-3	CASSPVLETDTQYF	TGTGCCAGCAGCCCCGTTTTGGAGACAGATACGCAGTATTTT
.	TRBV9	.	TRBJ1-4	CASSVGGARDNEKLFF	TGTGCCAGCAGCGTAGGCGGGGCGCGGGATAATGAAAAACTGTTTTTT
.	TRBV6-1	.	TRBJ1-5	CASREPVRRSNQPQHF	TGTGCCAGCAGGGAACCCGTCAGGAGGAGCAATCAGCCCCAGCATTTT
.	TRBV5-1	.	TRBJ2-7	CASALRASYEQYF	TGCGCCAGCGCCCTGCGGGCCTCCTACGAGCAGTACTTC
TRBD1	TRBV27	.	TRBJ2-3	CASSPTGVGWDSTDTQYF	TGTGCCAGCAGCCCTACAGGGGTGGGATGGGATAGCACAGATACGCAGTATTTT
.	TRBV27	.	TRBJ2-7	CASSLSQGSREQYF	TGTGCCAGCAGTTTGTCGCAGGGGTCTAGGGAGCAGTACTTC
.	TRBV9	.	TRBJ1-4	CASSVGGTNEKLFF	TGTGCCAGCAGCGTAGGCGGGACTAATGAAAAACTGTTTTTT
.	TRBV19	.	TRBJ2-7	CASSIAGTRNYEQYF	TGTGCCAGTAGTATAGCTGGGACAAGAAACTACGAGCAGTACTTC
.	TRBV6-5	.	TRBJ1-2	CASSLQGDPNYGYTF	TGTGCCAGCAGCTTACAGGGAGATCCTAACTATGGCTACACCTTC
TRBD1	TRBV3-1/TRBV3-2	.	TRBJ1-2	CASSLFQGDGYTF	TGTGCCAGCAGCCTATTCCAGGGGGATGGCTACACCTTC
TRBD1	TRBV5-1	.	TRBJ1-4	CASSTGQGREKLFF	TGCGCCAGCAGCACCGGACAGGGCAGGGAAAAACTGTTTTTT
.	TRBV11-3	few	TRBJ1-2	CASSSGLSKGYTF	TGTGCCAGCAGCTCTGGACTGAGCAAGGGCTACACCTTC
.	TRBV18	.	TRBJ1-3	CASSPLNEASGNTIYF	TGTGCCAGCTCACCACTCAACGAGGCCTCTGGAAACACCATATATTTT
TRBD1	TRBV9	.	TRBJ2-7	CASSEEQGSSYEQYF	TGTGCCAGCAGCGAGGAACAGGGGAGCTCCTACGAGCAGTACTTC
TRBD1	TRBV5-1	.	TRBJ2-3	CASSLDRGTDTQYF	TGCGCCAGCAGCTTGGACAGGGGAACAGATACGCAGTATTTT
TRBD1	TRBV10-3	few	TRBJ1-1	CAISELDRATEAFF	TGTGCCATCAGTGAGCTTGACAGGGCCACTGAAGCTTTCTTT
TRBD1	TRBV7-9	.	TRBJ1-1	CASSRRGGVSAEAFF	TGTGCCAGCAGCCGCAGAGGGGGCGTATCCGCTGAAGCTTTCTTT
.	TRBV5-5	.	TRBJ1-4	CASSSEGQVNEKLFF	TGTGCCAGCAGCTCGGAGGGGCAAGTTAATGAAAAACTGTTTTTT
.	TRBV4-1	.	TRBJ2-3	CASSQDSNGGEDTQYF	TGCGCCAGCAGCCAAGATTCCAACGGGGGTGAAGATACGCAGTATTTT
TRBD2	TRBV7-2	.	TRBJ2-3	CASSSRLAVSTDTQYF	TGTGCCAGCAGCTCGAGACTAGCGGTTAGCACAGATACGCAGTATTTT
.	TRBV4-1	.	TRBJ1-3	CASSQQGLSGNTIYF	TGCGCCAGCAGCCAACAGGGGCTCTCTGGAAACACCATATATTTT
TRBD1	TRBV2	.	TRBJ1-1	CAIRGHRDRREAFF	TGTGCCATCAGAGGACATCGGGACAGGAGAGAAGCTTTCTTT
.	TRBV13	.	TRBJ1-4	CASSSGGQSDEKLFF	TGTGCCAGCAGCTCAGGCGGACAGTCCGATGAAAAACTGTTTTTT
.	TRBV28	.	TRBJ1-2	CASSLGQSFYGYTF	TGTGCCAGCAGTTTAGGGCAGTCTTTCTATGGCTACACCTTC
TRBD2	TRBV11-3	.	TRBJ2-1	CASSFSGGLAGRNNEQFF	TGTGCCAGCAGTTTTAGCGGCGGCCTAGCGGGGCGCAACAATGAGCAGTTCTTC
.	TRBV9	.	TRBJ1-1	CASSPRVKDTEAFF	TGTGCCAGCAGCCCCAGGGTTAAGGACACTGAAGCTTTCTTT